This TCR beta chain came from a study of neurological immune-mediated disorders. The V end was cut by 4 bases, the J end by 2 bases, with 10 bases between. Germline V gene lookup returns CDR1 SGHNT and CDR2 YYREEE (reference sequence). This CDR3 has 13 residues. The cDNA was produced through 5'RACE with 10-nucleotide random UMIs. TCRdb redid the calling of the 5' RACE reads with MiXCR, one entry per CDR3 protein. The sample has about 17,000 distinct CDR3 sequences; 3% to 4.5% are singletons. This clonotype was counted many times. Its antigen is still unknown. Study observations and caveats: The absence of any CDR3 amino acid sequence shared by expanded clones across subjects suggests that repertoires were private in all groups.

Sequencing used CD8+ T cells from blood. This chain connects TRBV5-4 to TRBJ2-7; D is undetermined. This sequence originates from a woman between 40 and 50 years old in good health. CDR3 bases: TGTGCCAGCAGCGTTGACGGAACCTACGAGCAGTACTTC. It translates to CASSVDGTYEQYF.